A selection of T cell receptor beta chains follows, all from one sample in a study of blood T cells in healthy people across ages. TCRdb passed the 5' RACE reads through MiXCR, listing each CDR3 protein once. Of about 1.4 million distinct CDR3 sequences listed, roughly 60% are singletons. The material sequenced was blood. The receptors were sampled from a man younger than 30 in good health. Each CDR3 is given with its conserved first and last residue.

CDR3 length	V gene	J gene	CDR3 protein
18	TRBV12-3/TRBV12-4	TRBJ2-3	CASSQGLAGVDGTDTQYF
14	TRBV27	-	CAGSSSGRRYEQYF
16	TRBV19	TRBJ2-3	CASSSWTGGATDTQYF
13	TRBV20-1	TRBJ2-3	CSGGGQGRGTQYF
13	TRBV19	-	CASSMAGASEQYF
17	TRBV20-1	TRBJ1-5	CSARDRDRGGPDQPQHF
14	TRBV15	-	CATGPGLAQETQYF
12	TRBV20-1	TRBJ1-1	CSAESGSLEAFF
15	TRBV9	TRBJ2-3	CASSVEGSFPDTQYF
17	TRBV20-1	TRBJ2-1	CSAREKVSGQVNNEQFF
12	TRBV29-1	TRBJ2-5	CSVGSGPGTQYF
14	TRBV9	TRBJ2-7	CASSVEGDAYEQYF
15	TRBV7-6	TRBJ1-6	CASSLEGQVNSPLHF
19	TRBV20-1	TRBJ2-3	CSALGPSGSYRVGTDTQYF
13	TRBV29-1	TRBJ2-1	CSVEVEGRNEQFF
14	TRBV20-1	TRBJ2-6	CSAREGAGANVLTF
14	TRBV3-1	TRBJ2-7	CASSQDAVTYEQYF
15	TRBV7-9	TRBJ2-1	CASTITGTGESEQFF
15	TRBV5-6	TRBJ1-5	CASSGTGDRHQPQHF
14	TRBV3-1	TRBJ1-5	CASSAGTDNQPQHF
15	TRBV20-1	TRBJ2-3	CSATSLEGFTDTQYF
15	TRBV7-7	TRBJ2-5	CASSLGGQGEETQYF
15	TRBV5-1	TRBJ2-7	CASSLHGTGAYEQYF
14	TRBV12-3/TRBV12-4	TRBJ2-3	CTSSRTSHTDTQYF
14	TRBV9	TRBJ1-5	CASSARDVNQPQHF
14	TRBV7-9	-	CASSLAGNAGEQYF
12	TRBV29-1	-	CSVGQGLDEQYF
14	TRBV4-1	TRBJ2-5	CASSQGLFQETQYF
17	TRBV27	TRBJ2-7	CASSFLWGGDSWYEQYF
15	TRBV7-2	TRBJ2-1	CASSPSGSGGNEQFF
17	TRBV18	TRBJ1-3	CASSPPLISVSGNTIYF